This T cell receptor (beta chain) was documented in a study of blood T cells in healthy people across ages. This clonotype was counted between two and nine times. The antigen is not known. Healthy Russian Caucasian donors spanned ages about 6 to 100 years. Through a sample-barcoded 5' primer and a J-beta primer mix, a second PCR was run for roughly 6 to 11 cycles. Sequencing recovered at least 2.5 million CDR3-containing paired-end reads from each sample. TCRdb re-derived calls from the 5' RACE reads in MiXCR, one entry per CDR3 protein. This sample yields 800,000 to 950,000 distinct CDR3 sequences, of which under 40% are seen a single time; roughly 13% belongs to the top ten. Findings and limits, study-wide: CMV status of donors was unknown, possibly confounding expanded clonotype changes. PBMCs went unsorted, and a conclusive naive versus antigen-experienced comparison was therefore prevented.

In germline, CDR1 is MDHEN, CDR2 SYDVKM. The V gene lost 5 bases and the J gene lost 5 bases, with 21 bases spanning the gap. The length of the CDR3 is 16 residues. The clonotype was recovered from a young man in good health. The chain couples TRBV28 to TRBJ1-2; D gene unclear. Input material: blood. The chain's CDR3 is CASSQPKAEQGYGYTF. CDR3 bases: TGTGCCAGCAGTCAACCTAAGGCAGAGCAAGGTTATGGCTACACCTTC.